A single TCR beta chain is shown here with its context. Original processing methods: Sequence data from immunoSEQ were junction-only and lacked quality scores; consequently, filtering differed. Method: immunoSEQ multiplex PCR; TCRdb's copy keeps in-frame clones and lacks some. The V and J calls and the clone size are those of that table, but D and trimming were determined from the DNA. The data contain 490,000 or so clones, around 80% of them singletons. The sample originates from a study of shared clonotypes between healthy human individuals. Sequencing input: PBMCs. The sequence was obtained from a woman in her 40s in good health. Some clones in this sample may be carry-over from other donors' samples.

As DNA, the CDR3 is TGTGCCAGCAGCCGGGGCGCCGAGCAGTACTTC. Amino acids: CASSRGAEQYF. V is TRBV7-2 and J is TRBJ2-7; either TRBD1 or TRBD2 may supply D (5 bases each). This CDR3 is 11 amino acids long. V was pared by 5 bases and J by 6 bases, with 8 bases between. Per the germline V gene, CDR1 is SGHTA and CDR2 is FQGNSA.